This TCR beta chain stems from a study of control samples from healthy donors and cancer patients. TCRdb's copy holds only in-frame clones and misses some; the assay was immunoSEQ multiplex PCR. The repertoire has 200,000 or so clones, just under 95% of them found once; the top ten carry 1.5%. In this sample, this clone turned up once. This CDR3 comprises 13 residues. Germline V lookup: CDR1 MNHEY, CDR2 SVGAGI. The ends were cut back, 2 bases at V and 3 bases at J, with 8 bases in the middle. The V and J genes are TRBV6-5 and TRBJ2-7; possible D gene TRBD1, 6 bases. The TCR comes from a man aged 50-59 years in good health. The sample was blood. The CDR3 region has the DNA TGTGCCAGCAGTTACAGGGGGTTCTACGAGCAGTACTTC. Protein sequence: CASSYRGFYEQYF.